This T cell receptor beta chain was recovered during a study of cytomegalovirus exposure and HLA in healthy donors. The V gene end was trimmed by 1 base and the J gene end by 11 bases; junction bases not matched to a gene: 6. The germline CDR1 and CDR2 sequences are SGHVS and FQNEAQ. The length of the CDR3 is 13 residues. Measured with immunoSEQ multiplex PCR; TCRdb has only the in-frame clones, and not every one. This sample carries around 190,000 clones, 80% to 90% of them seen once, and the ten largest clones take over 0.95%. For this clone: Its antigen is undetermined.

Study-level results: CMV antigen specificity of three CMV-associated chains was confirmed in vitro. There were under 200 TCR beta chains listed as cytomegalovirus-associated. Reported results showed that the classifier diagnosed cytomegalovirus status with high specificity and sensitivity. Rarity held for most TCR sequences, but there were some public TCRs that occurred in many donors.

This chain joins TRBV7-8 and TRBJ2-7; the match to TRBD1 covers 9 bases. This clonotype originated in a woman aged 25 to 39 in good health and CMV-seronegative. The material sequenced was PBMCs. As DNA, the CDR3 is TGTGCCAGCAGCTTAGGGTTACAGGGGGCAGAGTACTTC. It codes for CASSLGLQGAEYF.